What follows are 2 T cell receptor beta chains derived from one specimen sequenced in a study of shared clonotypes between healthy human individuals. Assay: immunoSEQ multiplex PCR; the TCRdb copy retains only in-frame clones and omits some. Altogether more than 1,200,000 clones are present, roughly 98.5% being singletons, with the ten largest covering approximately 0.4%. Specimen: naive CD4+ T cells sorted from blood. Subset described: CD45RA+ positively selected. The receptors come from a young man in good health.

The CDR3 loop reads CASSIRGTSGMGGHNEQFF. DNA for the CDR3: TGTGCCAGTAGTATCCGCGGGACTAGCGGAATGGGTGGGCACAATGAGCAGTTCTTC. The genes are TRBV19 and TRBJ2-1, with 11 bases fitting TRBD2. The CDR3 sequence is 19 residues long. CDR1 and CDR2 from the germline V gene are LNHDA and SQIVND (reference sequence). J gave up 5 bases and V 3 bases, and 15 bases lay outside the gene matches.

The genes are TRBV9 and TRBJ1-2; the match to TRBD1 covers 8 bases. The CDR3 runs 14 residues. J lost 4 bases, V lost 4 bases, and 6 bases had no gene match. From germline, CDR1 is SGDLS and CDR2 YYNGEE. The CDR3 sequence: CASSRRTGTYGYTF. As DNA, the CDR3 is TGTGCCAGCAGCCGTCGGACAGGGACCTATGGCTACACCTTC.